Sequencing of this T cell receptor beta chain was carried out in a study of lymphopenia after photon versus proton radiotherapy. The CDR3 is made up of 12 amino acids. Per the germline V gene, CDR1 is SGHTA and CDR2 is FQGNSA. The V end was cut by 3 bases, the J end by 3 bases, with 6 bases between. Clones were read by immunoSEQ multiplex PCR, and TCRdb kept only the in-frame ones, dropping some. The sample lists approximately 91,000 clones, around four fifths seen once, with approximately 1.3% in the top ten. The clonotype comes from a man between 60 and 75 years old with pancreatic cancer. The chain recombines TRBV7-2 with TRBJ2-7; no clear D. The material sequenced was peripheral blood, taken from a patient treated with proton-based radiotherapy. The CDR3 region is CASSLQSYEQYF. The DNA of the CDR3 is TGTGCCAGCAGCTTGCAGAGCTACGAGCAGTACTTC.